This passage covers 2 T cell receptor beta chains from one sample sequenced in a study of CD8+CD57+ T cells in acquired aplastic anemia. Investigators profiled TCR beta VDJ and CDR3 from genomic DNA template. One entry per CDR3 protein results from TCRdb running MiXCR on the reads. This table holds hundreds of thousands of distinct CDR3 sequences, 65% to 80% found once. Material: sorted CD4+, CD8+, or CD8+CD57+ T cells (not recorded which) from PBMCs. The receptor set was obtained from a human donor in good health, serving as a control.

A note on this clonotype: One end of the junction fails to match germline, which may point to a read error. The rearrangement uses TRBV5-1 and TRBJ1-1, with TRBD1 matching 8 bases. Germline lookup yields CDR1 SGHRS and CDR2 YFSETQ. CDR3 length: 15 residues. The CDR3 loop reads CASSVERQGYTEAFF. Written as DNA, the CDR3 is TGTGCCAGCAGCGTGGAGCGACAGGGGTACACTGAAGCTTTCTTT.

This chain joins TRBV5-2 and TRBJ1-3. TRBV5-2 counts as a pseudogene. There are 15 residues in the CDR3. DNA of the CDR3: TGTGCCAGCAACGATGGGATTGCAGGTGGAAACACCATATATTTT. Its translation is CASNDGIAGGNTIYF.